This T cell receptor beta chain was captured in a study of cytomegalovirus exposure and HLA in healthy donors. Whole-study results and caveats: In a later analysis, V- and J-gene trimming of beta chains associated with a DCLRE1C missense variant, replicated independently. Immune exposure was documented only through CMV serostatus. A later analysis reportedly found fewer N-insertions in an Asian-associated ancestry cluster than the roughly 670-donor mean.

13 Jbeta primers and 60 Vbeta primers were used for the PCR. The table came from immunoSEQ multiplex PCR; TCRdb's copy has only in-frame clones and leaves some out. The sample shows approximately 38,000 clones, around 83% of them seen only once. The CDR3 length is 16 residues. Germline CDR1 is LNHDA and CDR2 is SQIVND (reference sequence). V dropped 6 bases and J dropped 0; count of bases not matched to a gene: 5. This clone was counted only a few times. Its antigen is unknown. The TCR originated in a woman aged 18-29 years in good health and CMV-seronegative. J is TRBJ2-3 and V is TRBV19, with 11 nucleotides matching TRBD2. Sequenced sample: PBMCs. Written as DNA, the CDR3 is TGTGCCAGTAGACCGGGACTAGCGGCTAGCACAGATACGCAGTATTTT. Translation gives CASRPGLAASTDTQYF.